These 5 T cell receptor beta chains were all obtained from the same sample, sequenced in a study of T cell changes during pregnancy in multiple sclerosis. Sequencing was performed with immunoSEQ multiplex PCR; in TCRdb, only in-frame clones are kept and a portion is missing. The sample has 35,000 to 55,000 clones, approximately 92% seen once. What was sequenced was peripheral blood. Source of these receptors: a female donor with multiple sclerosis, enrolled in a pregnancy study.

This chain connects TRBV21-1 to TRBJ2-7; TRBD2, the table's D call, was not compared with the DNA. TRBV21-1 is termed a pseudogene. This CDR3 is 19 amino acids long. For the CDR3, the DNA is TGTGCCAGCAGCAAAGCACAACCCGTATTGCGGGAGGGACCGTACGAGCAGTACTTC. It is translated as CASSKAQPVLREGPYEQYF.

CDR3 amino acids: CASSIGGTEAFF. CDR3 bases: TGTGCCAGCAGTATCGGAGGCACTGAAGCTTTCTTT. The J gene is TRBJ1-1, the V gene TRBV27, with D unclear. The V end was cut by 5 bases, the J end by 4 bases, with 8 bases between. Germline CDR1 MNHEY, CDR2 SMNVEV (reference sequence). CDR3 length equals 12 residues.

The genes are TRBV19 and TRBJ1-1; 9 bases agree with TRBD1. Germline CDR1 reads LNHDA; CDR2 reads SQIVND (reference sequence). This CDR3 region has 16 residues. The junction had 8 bases not matched to a gene; V was cut back by 5 bases and J by 1 base. The CDR3 bases are TGTGCCAGTAGTGTACAGGGGGCCGGGGGGAACACTGAAGCTTTCTTT. It yields the protein CASSVQGAGGNTEAFF.

V usage is TRBV6-1 and J usage is TRBJ1-1; 8 bases line up with TRBD1. Looked up from germline, CDR1 is MNHNS and CDR2 is SASEGT. This CDR3 is 15 amino acids long. Unmatched junction bases numbered 7, after V lost 1 base and J lost 6 bases. This CDR3 reads CASSEVNRGVPEAFF. In DNA, the CDR3 is TGTGCCAGCAGTGAAGTTAACAGGGGGGTTCCTGAAGCTTTCTTT.

CDR3 sequence: CASSPPGQGGNEQFF. The CDR3 region has the DNA TGTGCCAGCTCACCACCGGGACAGGGGGGGAATGAGCAGTTCTTC. The rearrangement links TRBV18 to TRBJ2-1; 11 nucleotides line up with TRBD1. Looked up from germline, CDR1 is KGHSH and CDR2 is LQKENI. CDR3 length equals 15 residues. J lost 7 bases, V lost 0 bases, and 2 bases had no gene match. Looking up the rest from reference TRBV18 and TRBJ2-1 gives the full variable domain: NAGVMQNPRHLVRRRGQEARLRCSPMKGHSHVYWYRQLPEEGLKFMVYLQKENIIDESGMPKERFSAEFPKEGPSILRIQQVVRGDSAAYFCASSPPGQGGNEQFFGPGTRLTVL.